A single sample is the source of the 6 T cell receptor beta chains below, sequenced in a study of molecular identifiers for immune sequencing clone quantification. TCRdb ran MiXCR on the PCR reads and lists one entry per CDR3 protein. Of about 40,000 distinct CDR3 sequences in the sample, nearly 25% were seen once. Sequencing was done on a sample of naive CD8+ T cells from blood, with Jurkat cell RNA spiked in. Subset meaning: FACS-sorted CD8+CD4-CCR7+CD45RA+ naive T cells. These receptors all come from a human donor in good health. Some libraries in this study had Jurkat cell RNA spiked in.

This clonotype was picked up many times. J is TRBJ1-5 and V is TRBV4-1, with 8 bases fitting TRBD1. The ends lost 0 bases at V and 2 bases at J; junction bases unmatched: 6. The germline CDR1 and CDR2 sequences are MGHRA and YSYEKL. The CDR3 runs 17 residues. The CDR3 sequence is CASSQEETGVGNQPQHF. CDR3 DNA sequence: TGCGCCAGCAGCCAAGAAGAGACAGGGGTAGGCAATCAGCCCCAGCATTTT.

This clonotype is categorized as medium-sized. The junction differs from germline at one of its ends, possibly a read error. The V and J genes are TRBV6-5 and TRBJ2-7, with 11 bases identical to TRBD1. CDR1 and CDR2 (germline): MNHEY, SVGAGI. The CDR3 covers 13 residues. The CDR3 is CASRGQGAYEQYF. CDR3 nucleotide sequence: TGCGCCAGCAGGGGACAGGGGGCCTACGAGCAGTACTTC.

This clonotype turned up a few times. This chain connects TRBV29-1 to TRBJ2-7; D gene unclear. CDR3 length: 11 residues. Trimming cost V 6 bases and J 0 bases, with 6 bases left between them. Germline CDR1 and CDR2: SQVTM and ANQGSEA. The CDR3 here is CSVDDSYEQYF. The DNA for the CDR3 is TGCAGCGTAGACGACTCCTACGAGCAGTACTTC.

There are many counts of this clonotype. The rearrangement links TRBV4-3 to TRBJ2-5; 7 bases map to TRBD1. The germline gives CDR1 LGHNA, CDR2 YSLEER. The V and J ends lost 2 bases and 7 bases, in that order; junction bases with no gene match: 10. CDR3 length equals 15 residues. CDR3 bases: TGCGCCAGCAGCCAAAGCACAGGGGTATGGGGGACCCAGTACTTC. Translation: CASSQSTGVWGTQYF.

This clonotype was recorded at least ten times. The chain recombines TRBV19 with TRBJ2-3; D possibly corresponds to TRBD2 (6 bases). This CDR3 is 15 amino acids long. The germline gives CDR1 LNHDA, CDR2 SQIVND (reference sequence). The V end lost 11 bases, the J end lost 1 base, and 19 bases lay between the germline ends. CDR3 DNA sequence: TGTGCCGCCCAAGCGTCGGGGGTTGGCACAGATACGCAGTATTTT. This encodes CAAQASGVGTDTQYF.

This clonotype has only a few counts. A much larger clone lies one base from this, so it may be a read error. Here the CDR3 omits its conserved ending phenylalanine or tryptophan, so a read error is the likely source. The limits of the CDR3 on the DNA are not certain, so only TCRdb's listed CDR3 is given. The V call is TRBV5-4, the J call TRBJ2-7; TRBD1, the table's D call, was not compared with the DNA. Counting both end residues, the CDR3 totals 13 amino acids. The V gene's germline CDR1 is SGHNT and CDR2 YYREEE (reference sequence). The chain's CDR3 is CASSLEDLGVEYS.